This T cell receptor beta chain was observed in a study of blood T cell repertoires in COVID-19. Per the original data handling: Using reference gene primer amplification, nucleated cell counts were estimated. TCRdb's copy holds only in-frame clones and misses some; the assay was immunoSEQ multiplex PCR. Clone size and V and J calls were adopted from that table, with D and trimming inferred from the DNA. This table has over 70,000 clones, about 87% appearing once. Material for sequencing was peripheral blood. The receptor's source is an elderly man with acute or convalescent COVID-19.

The CDR3 bases are TGTGCCAGCAGTTTCTCGTCGGCAGGGGACAATCAGCCCCAGCATTTT. The encoded protein is CASSFSSAGDNQPQHF. The rearrangement links TRBV28 to TRBJ1-5; weak D call: TRBD1 (6 bases). Trimming removed 3 bases at V and 3 bases at J, with 15 bases between. The CDR3 is made up of 16 amino acids. Germline V gene sequence: CDR1 MDHEN, CDR2 SYDVKM. Using reference TRBV28 and TRBJ1-5 for the parts outside the CDR3, the full variable domain is DVKVTQSSRYLVKRTGEKVFLECVQDMDHENMFWYRQDPGLGLRLIYFSYDVKMKEKGDIPEGYSVSREKKERFSLILESASTNQTSMYLCASSFSSAGDNQPQHFGDGTRLSIL.